This passage covers 24 T cell receptor beta chains from one sample sequenced in a study of shared clonotypes between healthy human individuals (dated by TCRdb to about 2020). For the CD8 naive samples, CD45RO-negative cells were positively selected for CCR7, yielding a CD45RA+CCR7+ population from which TemRA cells were excluded. To prepare the library, the immunoSEQ multiplex PCR assay was applied. TCRdb obtained this table from immuneACCESS and retained in-frame rearrangements with V and J assigned. These tables miss some clones; where compared with another copy, unresolved V genes account for less than half of the shortfall, and the remainder is unexplained. The sample profile shows hundreds of thousands of clones; approximately 95% of them were found once. The ten largest account for approximately 0.11% of the sample. The sample consisted of naive CD8+ T cells sorted from blood. What the cell subset or site label conveys for this sample: CD45RA+CCR7+. All receptors come from a woman in her twenties or thirties in good health.

This clone occurred once. The chain's CDR3 is CASSHLIAGNNEQFF. CDR3 DNA sequence: TGTGCCAGCAGCCACCTGATAGCGGGCAACAATGAGCAGTTCTTC. The chain recombines TRBV28 with TRBJ2-1, with 7 bases lining up with TRBD2. The CDR3 spans 15 residues. Germline CDR1 and CDR2: MDHEN and SYDVKM. V dropped 6 bases and J dropped 5; count of bases not matched to a gene: 10.

The V call is TRBV19, the J call TRBJ2-7, with D maybe TRBD2 (5 bases). CDR1 is LNHDA and CDR2 is SQIVND in the germline V gene (reference sequence). With 0 bases removed from V and 2 bases from J, the gap between germline ends came to 8 bases. The CDR3 covers 14 residues. The CDR3 reads CASSIDWETYEQYF. CDR3 sequence (DNA): TGTGCCAGTAGTATAGATTGGGAGACCTACGAGCAGTACTTC. Full variable domain (rest looked up from reference TRBV19 and TRBJ2-7): DGGITQSPKYLFRKEGQNVTLSCEQNLNHDAMYWYRQDPGQGLRLIYYSQIVNDFQKGDIAEGYSVSREKKESFPLTVTSAQKNPTAFYLCASSIDWETYEQYFGPGTRLTVT.

The chain has TRBV2 and TRBJ2-1; 11 bases are shared with TRBD2. V lost 6 bases, J lost 4 bases, and 8 bases stayed unmatched. Germline V gene sequence: CDR1 SNHLY, CDR2 FYNNEI. There are 16 residues in the CDR3. The CDR3 DNA reads TGTGCCAGCAGCAGGGTTAGCGGGAGGGAATACAATGAGCAGTTCTTC. Translated, it gives CASSRVSGREYNEQFF.

The chain employs TRBV28 and TRBJ1-1, with D perhaps matching TRBD1 (5 bases). The CDR3 consists of 13 residues. Germline loops: CDR1 MDHEN, CDR2 SYDVKM. The V and J ends lost 7 bases and 4 bases respectively, with 13 bases between them. The CDR3 loop is CASTDQGATEAFF. In DNA, the CDR3 is TGTGCCAGCACTGATCAGGGAGCCACTGAAGCTTTCTTT.

CDR3 residues: CASSQDRTGPRGYTF. As DNA, the CDR3 is TGTGCCAGCAGCCAAGATAGGACAGGGCCCAGGGGCTACACCTTC. V and J are TRBV14 and TRBJ1-2; 8 bases agree with TRBD1. Germline V gene sequence: CDR1 SGHDN, CDR2 FVKESK. This CDR3 is built from 15 residues. The junction had 8 bases not matched to a gene; V was cut back by 0 bases and J by 8 bases. Using reference TRBV14 and TRBJ1-2 for the parts outside the CDR3, the full variable domain is EAGVTQFPSHSVIEKGQTVTLRCDPISGHDNLYWYRRVMGKEIKFLLHFVKESKQDESGMPNNRFLAERTGGTYSTLKVQPAELEDSGVYFCASSQDRTGPRGYTFGSGTRLTVV.

V and J are TRBV27 and TRBJ2-6; D is uncertain. The CDR3 totals 15 residues. Trimming shortened V by 7 bases and J by 0 bases, and 10 bases separated the two germline ends. In germline, CDR1 is MNHEY, CDR2 SMNVEV (reference sequence). The CDR3 protein is CASTHSSSGANVLTF. CDR3 nucleotide sequence: TGTGCCAGCACCCATAGCAGCTCTGGGGCCAACGTCCTGACTTTC.

This sequence joins TRBV7-9 and TRBJ2-5; 10 bases fit TRBD1. The CDR3 consists of 16 residues. The ends lost 4 bases at V and 2 bases at J; junction bases unmatched: 7. CDR1 and CDR2 (germline): SEHNR, FQNEAQ (reference sequence). The CDR3 is CASSSRDRGIQETQYF. CDR3 DNA: TGTGCCAGCAGCTCCCGGGACAGGGGAATTCAAGAGACCCAGTACTTC.

The chain recombines TRBV27 with TRBJ2-2, with a possible D match to TRBD2 (6 bases). CDR1 is MNHEY, CDR2 SMNVEV, per germline (reference sequence). Trimming took off 2 bases at V and 5 bases at J, with 15 bases between the two ends. The CDR3 contains 16 residues. The CDR3 DNA follows: TGTGCCAGCAGTTTAGGTACCGGGAGTGGGACCGGGGAGCTGTTTTTT. It specifies CASSLGTGSGTGELFF.

DNA for the CDR3: TGTGCCAGCAGCTTAGGACTAGCGGGAGGCCCTCTGTCGGGTGAGCAGTACTTC. Translating gives CASSLGLAGGPLSGEQYF. The genes are TRBV7-8 and TRBJ2-7; 13 nucleotides line up with TRBD2. CDR3 length: 18 amino acids. V lost 1 base to trimming and J lost 7 bases; unmatched junction nucleotides: 13. Germline V lookup: CDR1 SGHVS, CDR2 FQNEAQ.

The chain has TRBV7-3 and TRBJ2-1, with 9 bases identical to TRBD2. CDR1 is SGHTA and CDR2 is FQGTGA in the germline V gene. The CDR3 has 15 residues. V shed 1 base, J shed 5 bases, and the junction held 3 bases outside the gene matches. CDR3 in amino acids: CASSLILAGNNEQFF. CDR3 DNA sequence: TGTGCCAGCAGCTTAATCCTAGCGGGAAACAATGAGCAGTTCTTC.

V is TRBV19 and J is TRBJ2-7; unclear D gene. Per germline, CDR1 LNHDA and CDR2 SQIVND (reference sequence). Trimming took off 1 base at V and 2 bases at J, with 12 bases between the two ends. The CDR3 runs 15 residues. CDR3 sequence (DNA): TGTGCCAGTAGTATAGTTGTAACTCGGCCCTACGAGCAGTACTTC. Amino acid sequence: CASSIVVTRPYEQYF.

For this clone: Other DNA sequences in this sample translate to the same CDR3. V gene TRBV28 combines with J gene TRBJ1-5; D gene unclear. V was trimmed by 3 bases and J by 4 bases, leaving 10 bases between them. The CDR3 extends over 14 amino acids. Germline loops: CDR1 MDHEN, CDR2 SYDVKM. The CDR3 DNA is TGTGCCAGCAGTTTCGGTCAGATAAATCAGCCCCAGCATTTT. The encoded protein is CASSFGQINQPQHF. Using reference TRBV28 and TRBJ1-5 for the parts outside the CDR3, the full variable domain is DVKVTQSSRYLVKRTGEKVFLECVQDMDHENMFWYRQDPGLGLRLIYFSYDVKMKEKGDIPEGYSVSREKKERFSLILESASTNQTSMYLCASSFGQINQPQHFGDGTRLSIL.

The chain couples TRBV6-4 to TRBJ2-7; D may be TRBD1 or TRBD2 (6 bases each). CDR1 MRHNA and CDR2 SNTAGT come from the germline V gene. The V and J ends lost 4 bases and 6 bases respectively, with 13 bases between them. The CDR3 is made up of 13 amino acids. The DNA for the CDR3 is TGTGCCAGCAGTGGAGGGGGGAAGGGCGAGCAGTACTTC. Translating gives CASSGGGKGEQYF.

The chain couples TRBV28 to TRBJ2-7; 8 bases line up with TRBD2. With V trimmed by 4 bases and J by 6 bases, 14 bases remained unmatched. Germline V gene lookup returns CDR1 MDHEN and CDR2 SYDVKM. This CDR3 contains 16 residues. The CDR3 loop reads CASSYEIPSGSIEQYF. DNA of the CDR3: TGTGCCAGCAGTTATGAGATCCCAAGCGGGAGTATCGAGCAGTACTTC.

This rearrangement joins TRBV2 to TRBJ2-3; either TRBD1 or TRBD2 may supply D (6 bases each). V was cut by 8 bases and J by 2 bases, with 17 bases left in between. Germline loops: CDR1 SNHLY, CDR2 FYNNEI. The CDR3 totals 15 residues. The CDR3 region is CASGGLASHTDTQYF. The CDR3 DNA reads as TGTGCCAGCGGGGGGCTTGCATCCCACACAGATACGCAGTATTTT.

The chain is built from TRBV28 and TRBJ2-7; either TRBD1 or TRBD2 may fit D (5 bases each). Germline V gene lookup returns CDR1 MDHEN and CDR2 SYDVKM. CDR3 length equals 12 residues. Trimming removed 3 bases at V and 7 bases at J, with 10 bases between. CDR3 amino acids: CASSLGRVEQYF. The DNA for the CDR3 is TGTGCCAGCAGTTTGGGGCGGGTGGAGCAGTACTTC. The complete variable domain, with remaining parts taken from reference TRBV28 and TRBJ2-7, reads DVKVTQSSRYLVKRTGEKVFLECVQDMDHENMFWYRQDPGLGLRLIYFSYDVKMKEKGDIPEGYSVSREKKERFSLILESASTNQTSMYLCASSLGRVEQYFGPGTRLTVT.

This clone was observed a handful of times. The rearrangement links TRBV11-2 to TRBJ2-7; D gene unclear. Per germline, CDR1 SGHAT and CDR2 FQNNGV. Trimming pared 5 bases from V and 4 bases from J, leaving 3 bases between. This CDR3 has 10 residues. This CDR3 reads CASSEYEQYF. The CDR3 coding sequence is TGTGCCAGCAGCGAATACGAGCAGTACTTC.

V gene TRBV7-6 combines with J gene TRBJ2-5; D remains ambiguous. The CDR3 spans 13 residues. CDR1 and CDR2 from the germline V gene are SGHVS and FNYEAQ. V was pared by 1 base and J by 2 bases, with 5 bases between. In nucleotides, the CDR3 is TGTGCCAGCAGCTTAGGACTGCAAGAGACCCAGTACTTC. Protein sequence: CASSLGLQETQYF. The full variable domain, in which reference TRBV7-6 and TRBJ2-5 provide the parts outside the CDR3, is GAGVSQSPRYKVTKRGQDVALRCDPISGHVSLYWYRQALGQGPEFLTYFNYEAQQDKSGLPNDRFSAERPEGSISTLTIQRTEQRDSAMYRCASSLGLQETQYFGPGTRLLVL.

This chain uses TRBV19 with TRBJ2-7, with 7 nucleotides matching TRBD2. The CDR3 contains 16 residues. Germline values: CDR1 LNHDA, CDR2 SQIVND (reference sequence). The J segment lost 1 base and the V segment lost 5 bases, leaving 11 bases of the junction unmatched. The CDR3 sequence: CASSPLEAGDSYEQYF. Here the CDR3 DNA reads TGTGCCAGTAGTCCGCTGGAGGCGGGAGATTCCTACGAGCAGTACTTC.

This chain uses TRBV27 with TRBJ1-2, with TRBD1 matching 9 bases. Germline values: CDR1 MNHEY, CDR2 SMNVEV (reference sequence). The CDR3 consists of 14 residues. The junction had 10 bases not matched to a gene; V was cut back by 7 bases and J by 7 bases. The CDR3 spells CASMQQGAIGGYTF. The CDR3 DNA is TGTGCCAGCATGCAACAGGGGGCGATTGGTGGCTACACCTTC.

J is TRBJ2-2 and V is TRBV11-2; D is possibly TRBD1 (6 bases). Trimming removed 4 bases from V and 1 base from J, with 7 bases in between. CDR1 and CDR2 from the germline V gene are SGHAT and FQNNGV. This CDR3 is built from 14 residues. CDR3 nucleotide sequence: TGTGCCAGCAGCTCGACAGGGAACACCGGGGAGCTGTTTTTT. Its translation: CASSSTGNTGELFF.

The rearrangement joins TRBV28 to TRBJ2-7, with D tentatively TRBD2 (5 bases). The germline V gene encodes CDR1 MDHEN and CDR2 SYDVKM. V lost 1 base and J 6 bases, leaving 10 bases between the germline ends. The CDR3 has 13 residues. CDR3 bases: TGTGCCAGCAGTTTATTGCCCGGGGTCGAGCAGTACTTC. Its translation: CASSLLPGVEQYF.

This sequence joins TRBV6-5 and TRBJ2-2; D unclear. Germline CDR1 reads MNHEY; CDR2 reads SVGAGI. The CDR3 is made up of 12 amino acids. V lost 8 bases and J 5 bases, leaving 9 bases between the germline ends. The CDR3: CASGWDTGELFF. CDR3 nucleotide sequence: TGTGCCAGCGGTTGGGATACCGGGGAGCTGTTTTTT.

Note on this clone: The sample has other DNA sequences that encode this CDR3 too. The genes are TRBV7-3 and TRBJ2-3, with D possibly TRBD2 on 6 matching bases. In germline, CDR1 is SGHTA, CDR2 FQGTGA. The CDR3 has 14 residues. V dropped 0 bases and J dropped 6 bases, with 10 bases sitting between them. CDR3 sequence (DNA): TGTGCCAGCAGCTTAACGGGAGGAACGGATACGCAGTATTTT. The encoded protein is CASSLTGGTDTQYF.